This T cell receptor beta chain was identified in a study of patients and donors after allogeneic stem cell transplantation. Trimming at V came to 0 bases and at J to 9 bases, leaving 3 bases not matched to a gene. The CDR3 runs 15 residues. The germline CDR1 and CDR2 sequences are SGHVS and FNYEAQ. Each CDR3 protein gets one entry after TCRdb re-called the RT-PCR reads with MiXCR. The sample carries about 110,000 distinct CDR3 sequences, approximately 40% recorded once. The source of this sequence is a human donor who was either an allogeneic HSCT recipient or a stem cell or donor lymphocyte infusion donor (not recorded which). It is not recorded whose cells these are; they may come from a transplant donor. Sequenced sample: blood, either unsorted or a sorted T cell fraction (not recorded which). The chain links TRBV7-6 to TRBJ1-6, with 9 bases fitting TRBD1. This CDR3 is CASSLAGQGISPLHF. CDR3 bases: TGTGCCAGCAGCTTAGCGGGACAGGGAATTTCACCCCTCCACTTT.